The rows below give T cell receptor beta chains drawn from one sample of a study of blood T cell repertoires in COVID-19. TCRdb keeps only in-frame clones here, not all; method: immunoSEQ multiplex PCR. The sample lists 150,000 to 200,000 clones, approximately 90% occurring once. Sequenced material: peripheral blood. The source is a human donor in a cohort sampled during active COVID-19. Both conserved end residues are part of each CDR3. The D gene is left open where the match is weak. Size tells how often a clone was seen (once, few, many) or the class of an expanded clone, and some rows leave it out.

clone_size j_call v_call d_call cdr3_length cdr3_aa cdr3_nt
. TRBJ1-2 TRBV6-2/TRBV6-3 TRBD1 15 CASSTLRGRNYGYTF TGTGCCAGCAGTACCCTTAGGGGGCGGAACTATGGCTACACCTTC
. TRBJ2-7 TRBV15 . 16 CATSRRALRIDYEQYF TGTGCCACCAGCAGGAGGGCCCTCCGTATCGACTACGAGCAGTACTTC
. TRBJ2-5 TRBV4-3 TRBD1 16 CASSPSLSQGRETQYF TGCGCCAGCAGCCCGTCGTTATCACAGGGGCGGGAGACCCAGTACTTC
. TRBJ1-2 TRBV11-2 . 18 CASSGLQARDVVGDGYTF TGTGCCAGCAGCGGCCTACAAGCCAGGGATGTTGTAGGGGATGGCTACACCTTC
. TRBJ2-1 TRBV4-1 . 16 CASSQDSPGSIYEQFF TGCGCCAGCAGCCAAGATAGCCCGGGATCGATATATGAGCAGTTCTTC
. TRBJ2-7 TRBV10-3 . 15 CATATSGRSSYEQYF TGTGCCACCGCAACTTCAGGGAGGAGCTCCTACGAGCAGTACTTC
. TRBJ1-6 TRBV24-1 . 15 CATSDPGTFHSPLHF TGTGCCACCAGTGATCCAGGGACATTTCATTCACCCCTCCACTTT
. TRBJ2-7 TRBV10-3 . 13 CATSREGLNEQYF TGTGCCACCTCCCGAGAGGGCCTCAACGAGCAGTACTTC
. TRBJ2-5 TRBV19 TRBD2 15 CASSTFDGGTETQYF TGTGCCAGTAGTACCTTTGACGGGGGGACGGAGACCCAGTACTTC
. TRBJ2-1 TRBV30 TRBD2 14 CAWRASGAYNEQFF TGTGCCTGGAGAGCTAGCGGGGCATACAATGAGCAGTTCTTC
once TRBJ1-1 TRBV6-5 TRBD1 16 CASSWGQGEMNTEAFF TGTGCCAGCAGTTGGGGACAGGGGGAAATGAACACTGAAGCTTTCTTT
. TRBJ2-3 TRBV19 TRBD1 15 CASSFRDRGPDTQYF TGTGCCAGTAGTTTTCGGGACAGGGGCCCAGATACGCAGTATTTT
. TRBJ2-5 TRBV6-2/TRBV6-3 TRBD2 13 CASSSGLGAPQYF TGTGCCAGCAGTTCGGGACTAGGCGCCCCCCAGTACTTC
. TRBJ1-2 TRBV18 . 13 CASSLDLDYGYTF TGTGCCAGCTCACTAGATCTGGACTATGGCTACACCTTC
. TRBJ2-1 TRBV9 TRBD1 15 CASSPRDRERNEQFF TGTGCCAGCAGCCCCCGGGACAGGGAACGCAATGAGCAGTTCTTC
. TRBJ2-1 TRBV7-9 TRBD2 15 CASSEGAGGPNEQFF TGTGCCAGCAGCGAAGGAGCGGGAGGGCCCAATGAGCAGTTCTTC
once TRBJ2-1 TRBV9 . 16 CASSVGGGASYNEQFF TGTGCCAGCAGCGTAGGTGGAGGGGCTAGCTACAATGAGCAGTTCTTC
. TRBJ1-6 TRBV5-6 TRBD1 14 CASSQGQSGSPLHF TGTGCCAGCAGCCAGGGACAGTCTGGGTCACCCCTCCACTTT
. TRBJ2-1 TRBV6-5 . 12 CASAGSPRRQFF TGTGCCTCTGCGGGAAGCCCCCGTAGGCAGTTCTTC
. TRBJ1-1 TRBV5-4 . 13 CASSLKGGTEAFF TGTGCCAGCAGCTTGAAGGGAGGCACTGAAGCTTTCTTT
. TRBJ1-3 TRBV18 TRBD1 17 CASSPGQAIFSGNTIYF TGTGCCAGCTCGCCAGGACAGGCCATTTTCTCTGGAAACACCATATATTTT
. TRBJ2-7 TRBV6-5 TRBD1 14 CASRDGDRSYEQYF TGTGCCAGCAGAGACGGGGACAGGAGTTACGAGCAGTACTTC